A single sample is the source of the 26 T cell receptor beta chains below, sequenced in a study of T cells in narcolepsy (dated by TCRdb to the late 2010s). Libraries came from the immunoSEQ multiplex PCR assay. Not all clones reach the TCRdb copy of this immuneACCESS table, which keeps in-frame sequences only. Checked studies attribute under half of the gap to unresolved V genes and leave the rest unexplained. This sample holds more than 30,000 clones; roughly 80% were observed only once. 0.9% to 1.2% of the sample is in the top ten clones. The material sequenced was CD45RA- memory CD4+ T cells from PBMCs. The sample's cell subset or site label, decoded: memory T cells sorted ex vivo from peripheral blood. The source of these receptors is a human donor with narcolepsy.

This clone was counted once. The chain is built from TRBV4-3 and TRBJ2-1, with D possibly TRBD1 on 6 matching bases. Deletions cut 4 bases from V and 8 bases from J, with 15 bases between. The CDR3 extends over 14 amino acids. Per the germline V gene, CDR1 is LGHNA and CDR2 is YSLEER. CDR3: CASSRDNGIHEQFF. CDR3 DNA: TGCGCCAGCAGCCGGGACAACGGGATCCATGAGCAGTTCTTC.

The chain recombines TRBV30 with TRBJ1-2, with D perhaps TRBD1 (5 bases). CDR3 length: 14 residues. Germline CDR1 and CDR2: GTSNPN and SVGIG (reference sequence). Deletions cut 3 bases from V and 2 bases from J, with 13 bases between. The CDR3 protein is CAWSALRANYGYTF. The CDR3 nucleotides read TGTGCCTGGAGCGCCCTCAGGGCCAACTATGGCTACACCTTC.

This chain uses TRBV5-1 with TRBJ1-2, with TRBD1 identical over 7 bases. The CDR3 spans 15 residues. The J segment lost 4 bases and the V segment lost 2 bases, leaving 8 bases of the junction unmatched. Germline V gene data show CDR1 as SGHRS and CDR2 as YFSETQ. This CDR3 is CASSFEGAMVYGYTF. CDR3 nucleotide sequence: TGCGCCAGCAGCTTCGAGGGGGCTATGGTCTATGGCTACACCTTC.

The chain employs TRBV7-6 and TRBJ2-5; 10 bases map to TRBD2. The CDR3 contains 16 residues. In germline, CDR1 is SGHVS, CDR2 FNYEAQ. Trimming cost V 3 bases and J 4 bases; bases outside gene matches: 8. CDR3 region: CASSFGVLAGRETQYF. The CDR3, as DNA: TGTGCCAGCAGCTTCGGCGTACTAGCGGGAAGAGAGACCCAGTACTTC.

V gene TRBV18 combines with J gene TRBJ2-3; TRBD2 agrees at 14 bases. V lost 0 bases and J lost 5; bases outside the gene matches: 4. The germline V gene encodes CDR1 KGHSH and CDR2 LQKENI. The CDR3 contains 17 residues. For the CDR3, the DNA is TGTGCCAGCTCACCACCCGGGACTAGCGGGAGAAGAGATACGCAGTATTTT. It is translated as CASSPPGTSGRRDTQYF.

The chain employs TRBV4-3 and TRBJ1-3, with D possibly TRBD1 on 5 matching bases. Trimming left V 0 bases short and J 1 base short, with 10 bases between. Germline assignment: CDR1 LGHNA and CDR2 YSLEER. The CDR3 extends over 16 amino acids. CDR3: CASSQDVGVSGNTIYF. In nucleotides, the CDR3 is TGCGCCAGCAGCCAAGATGTAGGGGTATCTGGAAACACCATATATTTT.

The CDR3 region is CASSSGQGFEAFF. CDR3 DNA: TGTGCCAGCAGCTCGGGACAGGGGTTTGAAGCTTTCTTT. The chain combines TRBV11-3 with TRBJ1-1, with 10 bases aligning to TRBD1. V trimming: 4 bases; J trimming: 7 bases; junction bases outside the gene matches: 3. Germline CDR1 and CDR2: SGHNT and YENEEA. CDR3 length: 13 amino acids. Using reference TRBV11-3 and TRBJ1-1 for the parts outside the CDR3, the full variable domain is EAGVVQSPRYKIIEKKQPVAFWCNPISGHNTLYWYLQNLGQGPELLIRYENEEAVDDSQLPKDRFSAERLKGVDSTLKIQPAELGDSAVYLCASSSGQGFEAFFGQGTRLTVV.

The J gene is TRBJ2-5, the V gene TRBV9, with 7 positions matching TRBD2. The trim removed 1 base at V and 5 bases at J, leaving 8 bases unmatched. The germline CDR1 and CDR2 sequences are SGDLS and YYNGEE. This CDR3 is 15 amino acids long. The CDR3 coding sequence is TGTGCCAGCAGCGTACTGGGAGGGCCTGAGGAGACCCAGTACTTC. Translating gives CASSVLGGPEETQYF. Using reference TRBV9 and TRBJ2-5 for the parts outside the CDR3, the full variable domain is DSGVTQTPKHLITATGQRVTLRCSPRSGDLSVYWYQQSLDQGLQFLIQYYNGEERAKGNILERFSAQQFPDLHSELNLSSLELGDSALYFCASSVLGGPEETQYFGPGTRLLVL.

This clone turned up a few times. This rearrangement joins TRBV12-5 to TRBJ1-5; D unclear. The CDR3 is 13 residues long. The V and J ends lost 9 bases and 0 bases respectively, with 9 bases between them. CDR1 is LGHNT, CDR2 FRNRAP, per germline. CDR3 amino acids: CASVVDSNQPQHF. Written as DNA, the CDR3 is TGTGCTAGCGTCGTTGATAGCAATCAGCCCCAGCATTTT.

The genes are TRBV6-5 and TRBJ1-2, with 10 bases lining up with TRBD1. The germline gives CDR1 MNHEY, CDR2 SVGAGI. The CDR3 is made up of 15 amino acids. After removal of 2 bases from V and 4 bases from J, the junction contained 4 bases not matched to a gene. The CDR3 reads CASSYGTGVGYGYTF. The CDR3 bases are TGTGCCAGCAGTTACGGGACAGGGGTTGGCTATGGCTACACCTTC.

The chain carries TRBV28 and TRBJ1-1, with unresolved D. CDR3 length equals 14 residues. Trimming shortened V by 6 bases and J by 1 base, and 12 bases separated the two germline ends. Germline CDR1 is MDHEN and CDR2 is SYDVKM. The CDR3 spells CASSRQRRNTEAFF. CDR3 nucleotides: TGTGCCAGCAGCCGTCAGAGAAGGAACACTGAAGCTTTCTTT. Combining the CDR3 with reference TRBV28 and TRBJ1-1 gives the whole variable domain DVKVTQSSRYLVKRTGEKVFLECVQDMDHENMFWYRQDPGLGLRLIYFSYDVKMKEKGDIPEGYSVSREKKERFSLILESASTNQTSMYLCASSRQRRNTEAFFGQGTRLTVV.

The chain carries TRBV11-3 and TRBJ2-2, with 9 bases aligning to TRBD2. The CDR3 is 15 residues long. CDR1 and CDR2 (germline): SGHNT, YENEEA. J lost 5 bases, V lost 4 bases, and 5 bases had no gene match. The CDR3 region is CASSSVLAGTGELFF. DNA for the CDR3: TGTGCCAGCAGCTCTGTGCTAGCGGGAACCGGGGAGCTGTTTTTT.

The V gene is TRBV5-1, the J gene TRBJ1-1; the match to TRBD1 covers 8 bases. CDR1 SGHRS and CDR2 YFSETQ come from the germline V gene. The CDR3 totals 12 residues. After removal of 4 bases from V and 7 bases from J, the junction contained 3 bases not matched to a gene. The CDR3 spells CASSGQGIEAFF. For the CDR3, the DNA is TGCGCCAGCAGCGGACAGGGAATTGAAGCTTTCTTT.

The chain is built from TRBV5-5 and TRBJ1-1; D remains ambiguous. The CDR3 has 13 residues. Trimming removed 2 bases from V and 7 bases from J, with 12 bases in between. The germline V gene encodes CDR1 SGHKS and CDR2 YYEKEE (reference sequence). Here the CDR3 DNA reads TGTGCCAGCAGCTTTTTGCCGTGGGGTGAAGCTTTCTTT. It translates to CASSFLPWGEAFF. The variable domain in full, completed from reference TRBV5-5 and TRBJ1-1, reads DAGVTQSPTHLIKTRGQQVTLRCSPISGHKSVSWYQQVLGQGPQFIFQYYEKEERGRGNFPDRFSARQFPNYSSELNVNALLLGDSALYLCASSFLPWGEAFFGQGTRLTVV.

The CDR3 region is CASSLMEGNIQYF. In nucleotides, the CDR3 is TGTGCCAGCAGCTTAATGGAGGGAAACATTCAGTACTTC. V gene TRBV7-3 combines with J gene TRBJ2-4, with D possibly TRBD2 on 6 matching bases. V was clipped by 1 base and J by 6 bases, with 7 bases between them. This CDR3 is built from 13 residues. Germline CDR1 SGHTA, CDR2 FQGTGA.

V and J are TRBV11-2 and TRBJ2-3; 7 nucleotides agree with TRBD2. Germline CDR1 reads SGHAT; CDR2 reads FQNNGV. The CDR3 sequence is 16 residues long. V shed 1 base and J 7 bases; nucleotides not matched to a gene: 11. The CDR3 DNA sequence: TGTGCCAGCAGCTTAGGGACGGGAGGAGGCGTGAATACGCAGTATTTT. Translation gives CASSLGTGGGVNTQYF.

This chain links TRBV9 with TRBJ2-7; 10 nucleotides line up with TRBD2. Germline-derived CDR1 and CDR2 are SGDLS and YYNGEE. There are 15 residues in the CDR3. Unmatched junction bases numbered 10, after V lost 3 bases and J lost 7 bases. CDR3 in amino acids: CASSASGLALGEQYF. CDR3 nucleotides: TGTGCCAGCAGCGCCTCGGGACTAGCGTTGGGGGAGCAGTACTTC.

The chain recombines TRBV28 with TRBJ2-5; D unresolved. Gene TRBJ2-7 matches the end of the DNA better, so the J call may be wrong. Germline CDR1 reads MDHEN; CDR2 reads SYDVKM. The length of the CDR3 is 11 residues. The CDR3 DNA is TGTGCCAGCAGTCCATTCTACGAGCAGTACTTC. It specifies CASSPFYEQYF.

In this sample, this clone turned up once. The chain has TRBV6-6 and TRBJ2-7; D may be TRBD1 or TRBD2 (5 bases each). Germline V gene data show CDR1 as MNHNY and CDR2 as SVGAGI (reference sequence). Trimming removed 6 bases at V and 3 bases at J, with 18 bases between. The CDR3 runs 15 residues. Here the CDR3 reads CASRRTRDGLYEQYF. Written as DNA, the CDR3 is TGTGCCAGCAGACGTACCCGGGACGGTCTCTACGAGCAGTACTTC.

The V call is TRBV7-8, the J call TRBJ1-4, with a possible D match to TRBD1 (5 bases). V lost 7 bases to trimming and J lost 5 bases, with 14 bases between them. This CDR3 spans 14 amino acids. Germline V lookup: CDR1 SGHVS, CDR2 FQNEAQ. CDR3 amino acids: CASMGGKPNEKLFF. CDR3 nucleotides: TGTGCCAGCATGGGGGGAAAGCCCAATGAAAAACTGTTTTTT.

The chain joins TRBV7-9 to TRBJ2-7; 7 nucleotides match TRBD1. V lost 1 base, J lost 2 bases, and 8 bases stayed unmatched. The CDR3 has 16 amino acids. Germline V gene lookup returns CDR1 SEHNR and CDR2 FQNEAQ (reference sequence). The CDR3: CASSLDAWDSPYEQYF. The DNA of the CDR3 is TGTGCCAGCAGCTTAGATGCCTGGGACAGCCCCTACGAGCAGTACTTC.

The chain combines TRBV19 with TRBJ1-2, with 7 bases matching TRBD1. Germline CDR1 is LNHDA and CDR2 is SQIVND (reference sequence). CDR3 length equals 18 residues. After removal of 9 bases from V and 1 base from J, the junction contained 20 bases not matched to a gene. CDR3 DNA sequence: TGTGCCAGCAAAGGAGGGGACTCGGGACAGAACTATAACTATGGCTACACCTTC. This sequence encodes CASKGGDSGQNYNYGYTF.

This sequence joins TRBV19 and TRBJ1-5, with D perhaps matching TRBD1 (5 bases). CDR3 length: 16 amino acids. CDR1 and CDR2 (germline): LNHDA, SQIVND (reference sequence). V dropped 1 base and J dropped 6 bases, with 16 bases sitting between them. The CDR3 DNA reads TGTGCCAGTAGTATAGTGACCCCAGGGTCAGGTCAGCCCCAGCATTTT. Amino acids: CASSIVTPGSGQPQHF.

The chain couples TRBV9 to TRBJ2-2; 10 nucleotides line up with TRBD1. This CDR3 spans 17 amino acids. Germline trimming cut 4 bases from V and 5 bases from J; bases unmatched to any gene: 11. The V gene's germline CDR1 is SGDLS and CDR2 YYNGEE. This CDR3 is CASSPHGGQGYTGELFF. In DNA form, the CDR3 reads TGTGCCAGCAGCCCTCACGGGGGACAGGGGTATACCGGGGAGCTGTTTTTT.

The gene calls are TRBV27 and TRBJ1-5, with no clear D. The CDR3 runs 13 residues. The V gene's germline CDR1 is MNHEY and CDR2 SMNVEV (reference sequence). The V and J ends lost 5 bases and 8 bases respectively, with 13 bases between them. The CDR3 sequence is CASSHRRSEPQHF. CDR3 coding DNA: TGTGCCAGCAGTCACCGGCGTAGTGAGCCCCAGCATTTT.

This chain connects TRBV28 to TRBJ2-3; D gene ambiguous. This CDR3 spans 15 amino acids. Germline lookup yields CDR1 MDHEN and CDR2 SYDVKM. Trimming left V 10 bases short and J 6 bases short, with 23 bases between. CDR3 amino acids: CATSTEGVGLDTQYF. Written as DNA, the CDR3 is TGTGCCACCTCGACGGAAGGAGTGGGGTTGGATACGCAGTATTTT.